A single sample gave rise to the 26 T cell receptor beta chains below, sequenced in a study of spatial heterogeneity in lung cancer. Study results and caveats: It was found that expanded intratumoral alpha and beta TCR counts tracked tumor mutation counts.

These receptors' targets are unknown. TCRdb fed the 5' RACE reads into MiXCR, producing one record per CDR3 protein. The profile shows roughly 7,700 distinct CDR3 sequences, 3% to 4% of them singletons. Time point in this sample: sample taken at primary tumor resection. Sequences were derived from lung tumor tissue, sampled at surgery. The receptors come from a male donor with early-stage non-small cell lung cancer.

Many counts were recorded for this clonotype. Given a much more abundant clone one base away, this may be a read error. This chain connects TRBV12-3 or TRBV12-4 to TRBJ1-2; no reliable D call. This CDR3 is built from 14 residues. The CDR3, as DNA: TGTGCCAGCAGTTTAGCGGACTCCTCCTATGGCTACAACTTC. Translation gives CASSLADSSYGYNF.

By proportion, this clonotype is medium-sized. The gene calls are TRBV10-3 and TRBJ2-3, with D perhaps matching TRBD1 or TRBD2 (6 bases each). The germline V gene has CDR1 ENHRY and CDR2 SYGVKD. The CDR3 runs to 13 residues. Trimming removed 3 bases from V and 8 bases from J, with 12 bases in between. This CDR3 reads CAISDEGGPTQYF. The CDR3 DNA sequence: TGTGCCATCAGTGATGAGGGGGGACCTACGCAGTATTTT.

Ten or more counts support this clonotype. V is TRBV7-9 and J is TRBJ2-3; 8 bases are a match to TRBD2. The CDR3 has 14 amino acids. V lost 3 bases and J lost 1; bases outside the gene matches: 0. CDR1 is SEHNR, CDR2 FQNEAQ, per germline (reference sequence). The DNA of the CDR3 is TGTGCCAGCAGCTTTAGCGGGGGCACAGATACGCAGTATTTT. Protein product: CASSFSGGTDTQYF. The full variable domain, with the rest looked up from reference TRBV7-9 and TRBJ2-3, is DTGVSQNPRHKITKRGQNVTFRCDPISEHNRLYWYRQTLGQGPEFLTYFQNEAQLEKSRLLSDRFSAERPKGSFSTLEIQRTEQGDSAMYLCASSFSGGTDTQYFGPGTRLTVL.

This clonotype has ten or more counts. The chain employs TRBV3-1 and TRBJ1-4; 7 bases fit TRBD1. V was pared by 1 base and J by 4 bases, with 6 bases of the junction left unmatched. Germline V gene data show CDR1 as LGHDT and CDR2 as YNNKEL (reference sequence). The CDR3 extends over 16 amino acids. CDR3 DNA sequence: TGTGCCAGCAGCCAAGCCCGGACAGGCCATAATGAAAAACTGTTTTTT. This codes for CASSQARTGHNEKLFF.

This clonotype was observed at least ten times. The chain joins TRBV20-1 to TRBJ1-1; maybe TRBD1 (5 bases). V dropped 8 bases and J dropped 3 bases, with 16 bases sitting between them. CDR1 is DFQATT, CDR2 SNEGSKA, per germline (reference sequence). This CDR3 has 13 amino acids. In DNA, the CDR3 is TGCAGTACTACACCGCAGGGAGACACTGAAGCTTTCTTT. This sequence encodes CSTTPQGDTEAFF.

By sample fraction, this clonotype is medium-sized. The CDR3 protein is CASSLPGQGYNEQFF. The DNA for the CDR3 is TGCGCCAGCAGTCTCCCGGGACAGGGATACAATGAGCAGTTCTTC. This chain uses TRBV4-1 with TRBJ2-1; 9 nucleotides line up with TRBD1. The length of the CDR3 is 15 residues. V trimming: 6 bases; J trimming: 4 bases; junction bases outside the gene matches: 7. Per germline, CDR1 MGHRA and CDR2 YSYEKL.

This clonotype was detected a few times. This sequence joins TRBV5-1 and TRBJ1-6, with unresolved D. From germline, CDR1 is SGHRS and CDR2 YFSETQ. The V end was cut by 6 bases, the J end by 0 bases, with 10 bases between. This CDR3 comprises 15 residues. The CDR3 spells CASKTESSYNSPLHF. As DNA, the CDR3 is TGCGCCAGCAAGACTGAGAGCTCCTATAATTCACCCCTCCACTTT.

A few counts support this clonotype. The chain carries TRBV27 and TRBJ2-3; D is perhaps TRBD2 (5 bases). Looked up from germline, CDR1 is MNHEY and CDR2 is SMNVEV (reference sequence). With 3 bases removed from V and 6 bases from J, the gap between germline ends came to 7 bases. The CDR3 runs 12 residues. In DNA form, the CDR3 reads TGTGCCAGCAGTTTCCGCGGGGATACGCAGTATTTT. Translated, it gives CASSFRGDTQYF.

This clonotype has at least ten counts. This sequence joins TRBV7-9 and TRBJ2-7; D is perhaps TRBD1 or TRBD2 (5 bases each). The CDR3 covers 16 residues. Per germline, CDR1 SEHNR and CDR2 FQNEAQ (reference sequence). V was pared by 0 bases and J by 2 bases, with 14 bases between. DNA of the CDR3: TGTGCCAGCAGCTTAGCAGATGGGACCGCTCCCTACGAGCAGTACTTC. It translates to CASSLADGTAPYEQYF.

This clonotype is categorized as medium-sized. The rearrangement links TRBV7-2 to TRBJ1-5, with 7 bases identical to TRBD1. The CDR3 runs 16 residues. V dropped 1 base and J dropped 5; count of bases not matched to a gene: 8. Germline V gene data show CDR1 as SGHTA and CDR2 as FQGNSA. CDR3 loop: CASSLGGQQTYQPQHF. The CDR3 nucleotides are TGTGCCAGCAGCTTAGGGGGACAGCAGACTTATCAGCCCCAGCATTTT. The full variable domain, completed using reference TRBV7-2 and TRBJ1-5, is GAGVSQSPSNKVTEKGKDVELRCDPISGHTALYWYRQSLGQGLEFLIYFQGNSAPDKSGLPSDRFSAERTGGSVSTLTIQRTQQEDSAVYLCASSLGGQQTYQPQHFGDGTRLSIL.

This clonotype was counted between two and nine times. The J gene is TRBJ2-2, the V gene TRBV20-1; TRBD1 matches 7 bases. V shed 5 bases and J 5 bases; nucleotides not matched to a gene: 5. Germline CDR1 and CDR2: DFQATT and SNEGSKA (reference sequence). This CDR3 contains 13 residues. CDR3 residues: CSAAETGTGELFF. CDR3 coding DNA: TGCAGTGCTGCCGAGACAGGGACCGGGGAGCTGTTTTTT.

This clonotype came up many times. A read error may be the cause here, since a much bigger clone is one base away. The V call is TRBV27, the J call TRBJ2-1, with 10 bases lining up with TRBD1. V dropped 0 bases and J dropped 6; count of bases not matched to a gene: 5. Germline CDR1 MNHEY, CDR2 SMNVEV (reference sequence). This CDR3 spans 16 amino acids. The chain's CDR3 is CASSLSDRGACNEQFF. The DNA of the CDR3 is TGTGCCAGCAGTTTATCGGACAGGGGGGCGTGCAATGAGCAGTTCTTC.

By its share, this clonotype is large. V is TRBV11-1 and J is TRBJ2-7; 7 positions match TRBD2. J gave up 6 bases and V 5 bases, and 10 bases lay outside the gene matches. Germline V CDR1 and CDR2: SGHAT, FQDESV (reference sequence). The CDR3 sequence is 14 residues long. This CDR3 is CASSPGGTQGEQYF. The CDR3 DNA reads TGTGCCAGCAGCCCCGGGGGGACGCAAGGCGAGCAGTACTTC.

By share of the sample, this clonotype is medium-sized. The V and J genes are TRBV3-1 and TRBJ2-7, with D possibly matching TRBD2 (5 bases). This CDR3 contains 13 residues. Trimming cost V 3 bases and J 7 bases, with 13 bases left between them. The germline CDR1 and CDR2 sequences are LGHDT and YNNKEL (reference sequence). The CDR3 bases are TGTGCCAGCAGCCAGGGCGGACTGCAGGAGCAGTACTTC. It is translated as CASSQGGLQEQYF.

This clonotype was counted at least ten times. The chain employs TRBV5-1 and TRBJ1-2, with 10 bases lining up with TRBD1. Germline values: CDR1 SGHRS, CDR2 YFSETQ. After removal of 4 bases from V and 3 bases from J, the junction contained 6 bases not matched to a gene. The CDR3 is 15 residues long. CDR3 coding DNA: TGCGCCAGCAGCCCCTGGGGGACAGGGGACTATGGCTACACCTTC. Translating gives CASSPWGTGDYGYTF. Variable domain in full (rest from reference TRBV5-1 and TRBJ1-2): KAGVTQTPRYLIKTRGQQVTLSCSPISGHRSVSWYQQTPGQGLQFLFEYFSETQRNKGNFPGRFSGRQFSNSRSEMNVSTLELGDSALYLCASSPWGTGDYGYTFGSGTRLTVV.

Sample share makes this clonotype medium-sized. The J gene is TRBJ2-7, the V gene TRBV19; tentative D call: TRBD2 (5 bases). Germline V CDR1 and CDR2: LNHDA, SQIVND (reference sequence). Trimming took off 4 bases at V and 6 bases at J, with 13 bases between the two ends. CDR3 length equals 13 residues. CDR3: CASSTPGGREQYF. CDR3 nucleotide sequence: TGTGCCAGTAGTACCCCCGGAGGCCGCGAGCAGTACTTC. Using reference TRBV19 and TRBJ2-7 for the parts outside the CDR3, the full variable domain is DGGITQSPKYLFRKEGQNVTLSCEQNLNHDAMYWYRQDPGQGLRLIYYSQIVNDFQKGDIAEGYSVSREKKESFPLTVTSAQKNPTAFYLCASSTPGGREQYFGPGTRLTVT.

This clonotype was seen repeatedly, ten times or more. V gene TRBV5-1 combines with J gene TRBJ2-3; D possibly uses TRBD1 or TRBD2 (5 bases each). This CDR3 has 15 amino acids. Germline V gives CDR1 SGHRS, CDR2 YFSETQ. The V and J ends lost 1 base and 0 bases respectively, with 9 bases between them. The CDR3 coding sequence is TGCGCCAGCAGCTTGAGGGGAGATAGCACAGATACGCAGTATTTT. It encodes CASSLRGDSTDTQYF.

This clonotype appeared many times. This sequence joins TRBV3-1 and TRBJ1-6; maybe TRBD1 (5 bases). The CDR3 totals 16 residues. Trimming took 0 bases from V and 7 from J, leaving 13 bases between them. CDR1 LGHDT and CDR2 YNNKEL come from the germline V gene (reference sequence). The CDR3 DNA follows: TGTGCCAGCAGCCAAGATCCCCAGGGAAGGAATTCACCCCTCCACTTT. It yields the protein CASSQDPQGRNSPLHF.

The chain couples TRBV30 to TRBJ2-1, with TRBD1 matching over 9 bases. The CDR3 extends over 12 amino acids. The ends lost 3 bases at V and 12 bases at J; junction bases unmatched: 6. Germline values: CDR1 GTSNPN, CDR2 SVGIG (reference sequence). DNA of the CDR3: TGTGCCTGGAGCCGACAGGGGGGCTGGCAGTTCTTC. Protein: CAWSRQGGWQFF. The whole variable domain, filled in from reference TRBV30 and TRBJ2-1, reads SQTIHQWPATLVQPVGSPLSLECTVEGTSNPNLYWYRQAAGRGLQLLFYSVGIGQISSEVPQNLSASRPQDRQFILSSKKLLLSDSGFYLCAWSRQGGWQFFGPGTRLTVL.

Ten or more counts support this clonotype. The chain has TRBV19 and TRBJ1-5; 7 bases fit TRBD1. Germline V gene data show CDR1 as LNHDA and CDR2 as SQIVND (reference sequence). Losses at the gene ends were 3 bases for V and 2 bases for J; bases not matched to a gene: 7. This CDR3 has 16 residues. CDR3 sequence (DNA): TGTGCCAGTAGTATGGTCACAGGGGTCGGCAATCAGCCCCAGCATTTT. Protein sequence: CASSMVTGVGNQPQHF.

This clonotype has ten or more counts. This may arise from a read error, as a much more abundant clone is one base away. V gene TRBV30 combines with J gene TRBJ1-2, with D possibly being TRBD1 (6 bases). The CDR3 runs to 13 residues. The germline V gene encodes CDR1 GTSNPN and CDR2 SVGIG (reference sequence). CDR3 amino acids: CAWSTGTDYGYNF. CDR3 sequence (DNA): TGTGCCTGGAGTACAGGGACGGACTATGGCTACAACTTC.

This clonotype was counted ten times or more. This chain joins TRBV12-3 or TRBV12-4 and TRBJ2-6; D could derive from TRBD1 or TRBD2 (6 bases each). CDR3 length equals 15 residues. Trimming took 6 bases from V and 2 from J, leaving 11 bases between them. The CDR3 nucleotides are TGTGCCAGCAGCCGGGGGCCGACTGGGGCCAACGTCCTGACTTTC. Translated, it gives CASSRGPTGANVLTF.

The chain links TRBV10-3 to TRBJ2-7; D is perhaps TRBD1 (7 bases). The V end lost 2 bases, the J end lost 7 bases, and 18 bases lay between the germline ends. The CDR3 has 15 amino acids. The germline gives CDR1 ENHRY, CDR2 SYGVKD. Written as DNA, the CDR3 is TGTGCCATCAGTGAGCTGGGGAGGACAGGTGGTGAGCAGTACTTC. Protein sequence: CAISELGRTGGEQYF.

The V gene is TRBV3-1, the J gene TRBJ1-2, with D unclear. The CDR3 consists of 12 residues. V lost 3 bases to trimming and J lost 8 bases, with 10 bases between them. CDR1 is LGHDT and CDR2 is YNNKEL in the germline V gene (reference sequence). The CDR3 region is CASSQARRGYTF. For the CDR3, the DNA is TGTGCCAGCAGCCAGGCGAGGCGAGGCTACACCTTC.

This clonotype was observed a few times. V and J are TRBV4-1 and TRBJ2-2; either TRBD1 or TRBD2 may supply D (5 bases each). Germline-derived CDR1 and CDR2 are MGHRA and YSYEKL. CDR3 length equals 18 residues. V lost 0 bases to trimming and J lost 2 bases, with 16 bases between them. CDR3 region: CASSQDLGRGRNTGELFF. The CDR3 DNA follows: TGCGCCAGCAGCCAAGATCTTGGACGGGGCCGAAACACCGGGGAGCTGTTTTTT.

In its sample, this clonotype was seen many times. A much larger clone differs from this one at a single base, so this may be a read error. J is TRBJ1-2 and V is TRBV6-5; D call uncertain. The CDR3 runs to 15 residues. The V gene's germline CDR1 is MNHEY and CDR2 SVGAGI. The CDR3 loop is CASSYGEEANYGYNF. In DNA, the CDR3 is TGTGCCAGCAGTTACGGGGAGGAGGCTAACTATGGCTACAACTTC.